The 6 T cell receptor beta chains presented below share a single source sample, sequenced in a study of blood T cell repertoires in COVID-19. The repertoire was sequenced with immunoSEQ multiplex PCR; TCRdb's copy has only in-frame clones and lacks some. The sample has some 140,000 clones, approximately 83% seen once. The sequencing sample was made of peripheral blood. Receptors originate from a woman aged 45-59 years who had recovered from COVID-19.

The chain is built from TRBV5-1 and TRBJ2-7, with D perhaps TRBD2 (6 bases). CDR1 is SGHRS, CDR2 YFSETQ, per germline. The CDR3 spans 15 residues. V dropped 3 bases and J dropped 5 bases, with 18 bases sitting between them. The CDR3 sequence: CASSSVQGGVHEQYF. CDR3 nucleotide sequence: TGCGCCAGCAGCTCGGTCCAGGGCGGGGTACACGAGCAGTACTTC.

The chain carries TRBV7-3 and TRBJ2-3; D call uncertain. Deletions cut 5 bases from V and 6 bases from J, with 9 bases between. The CDR3 extends over 12 amino acids. Per germline, CDR1 SGHTA and CDR2 FQGTGA. Here the CDR3 reads CASSLSGDTQYF. The CDR3 nucleotides are TGTGCCAGCAGCCTTTCCGGGGATACGCAGTATTTT.

The chain links TRBV18 to TRBJ1-3; TRBD1 agrees at 10 bases. Trimming took 5 bases from V and 4 from J; bases not matched to a gene: 11. The germline CDR1 and CDR2 sequences are KGHSH and LQKENI. The CDR3 consists of 17 residues. CDR3 in amino acids: CASSASGTGVFGNTIYF. The DNA for the CDR3 is TGTGCCAGCTCAGCATCCGGGACAGGGGTCTTCGGAAACACCATATATTTT. Full variable domain (remainder filled in from reference TRBV18 and TRBJ1-3): NAGVMQNPRHLVRRRGQEARLRCSPMKGHSHVYWYRQLPEEGLKFMVYLQKENIIDESGMPKERFSAEFPKEGPSILRIQQVVRGDSAAYFCASSASGTGVFGNTIYFGEGSWLTVV.

This sequence joins TRBV3-1 (or the pseudogene TRBV3-2) and TRBJ1-1; TRBD1 aligns across 7 bases. The CDR3 is 17 residues long. After removal of 4 bases from V and 0 bases from J, the junction contained 11 bases not matched to a gene. The germline gives CDR1 LGHDT, CDR2 YNNKEL (reference sequence). For the CDR3, the DNA is TGTGCCAGCAGCCGTACAGGGGTAGGGAGAATGAACACTGAAGCTTTCTTT. This codes for CASSRTGVGRMNTEAFF.

As regards this clone: This sample includes further DNA sequences coding for the same CDR3. The chain recombines TRBV7-9 with TRBJ1-1, with D possibly matching TRBD1 (6 bases). The CDR3 has 13 amino acids. V was shortened by 4 bases and J by 1 base, with 7 bases between the two germline ends. Per the germline V gene, CDR1 is SEHNR and CDR2 is FQNEAQ (reference sequence). For the CDR3, the DNA is TGTGCCAGCAGCTCGACAGGGAACACTGAAGCTTTCTTT. Translating it yields CASSSTGNTEAFF.

The chain links TRBV5-5 to TRBJ1-1, with a tentative D call TRBD1 (6 bases). Trimming took 4 bases from V and 1 from J, leaving 11 bases between them. Germline CDR1 is SGHKS and CDR2 is YYEKEE (reference sequence). The CDR3 is 14 amino acids. The CDR3: CASSTGFPNTEAFF. CDR3 DNA: TGTGCCAGCAGCACAGGGTTCCCGAACACTGAAGCTTTCTTT.